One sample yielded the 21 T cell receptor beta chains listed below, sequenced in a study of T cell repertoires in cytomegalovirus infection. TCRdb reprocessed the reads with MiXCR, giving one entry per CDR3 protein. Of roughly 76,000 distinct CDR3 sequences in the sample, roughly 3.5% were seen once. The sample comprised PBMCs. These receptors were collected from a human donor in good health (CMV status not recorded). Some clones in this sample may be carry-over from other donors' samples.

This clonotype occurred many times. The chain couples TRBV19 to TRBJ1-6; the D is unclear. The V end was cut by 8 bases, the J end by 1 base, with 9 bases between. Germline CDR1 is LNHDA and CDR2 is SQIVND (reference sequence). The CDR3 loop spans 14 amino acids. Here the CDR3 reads CASERGSYNSPLHF. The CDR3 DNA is TGTGCCAGTGAAAGAGGATCCTATAATTCACCCCTCCACTTT. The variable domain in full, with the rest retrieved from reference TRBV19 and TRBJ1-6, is DGGITQSPKYLFRKEGQNVTLSCEQNLNHDAMYWYRQDPGQGLRLIYYSQIVNDFQKGDIAEGYSVSREKKESFPLTVTSAQKNPTAFYLCASERGSYNSPLHFGNGTRLTVT.

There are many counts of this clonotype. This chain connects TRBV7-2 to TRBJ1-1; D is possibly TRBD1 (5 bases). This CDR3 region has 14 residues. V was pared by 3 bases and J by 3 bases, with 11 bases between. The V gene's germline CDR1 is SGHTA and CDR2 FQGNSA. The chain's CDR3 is CASSFSWGDTEAFF. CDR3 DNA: TGTGCCAGCAGCTTTTCGTGGGGCGACACTGAAGCTTTCTTT. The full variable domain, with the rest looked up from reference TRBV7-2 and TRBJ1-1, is GAGVSQSPSNKVTEKGKDVELRCDPISGHTALYWYRQSLGQGLEFLIYFQGNSAPDKSGLPSDRFSAERTGGSVSTLTIQRTQQEDSAVYLCASSFSWGDTEAFFGQGTRLTVV.

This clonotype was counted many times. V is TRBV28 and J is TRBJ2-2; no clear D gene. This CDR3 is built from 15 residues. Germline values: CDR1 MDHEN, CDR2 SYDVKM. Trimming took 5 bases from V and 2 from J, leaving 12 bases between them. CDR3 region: CASSPPAGNTGELFF. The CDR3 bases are TGTGCCAGCAGTCCCCCCGCAGGAAACACCGGGGAGCTGTTTTTT.

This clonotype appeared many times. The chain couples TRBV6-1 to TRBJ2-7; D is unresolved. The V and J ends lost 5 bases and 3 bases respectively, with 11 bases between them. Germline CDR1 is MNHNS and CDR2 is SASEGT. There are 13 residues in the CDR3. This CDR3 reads CASSPPSSYEQYF. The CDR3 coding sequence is TGTGCCAGCAGTCCCCCCTCCAGCTACGAGCAGTACTTC.

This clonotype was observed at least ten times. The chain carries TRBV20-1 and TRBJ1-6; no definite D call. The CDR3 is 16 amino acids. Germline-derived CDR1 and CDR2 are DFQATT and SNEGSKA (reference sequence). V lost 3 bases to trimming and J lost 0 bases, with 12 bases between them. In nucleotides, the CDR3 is TGCAGTGCTAGTAGTCCCCGGGACTCCTATAATTCACCCCTCCACTTT. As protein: CSASSPRDSYNSPLHF.

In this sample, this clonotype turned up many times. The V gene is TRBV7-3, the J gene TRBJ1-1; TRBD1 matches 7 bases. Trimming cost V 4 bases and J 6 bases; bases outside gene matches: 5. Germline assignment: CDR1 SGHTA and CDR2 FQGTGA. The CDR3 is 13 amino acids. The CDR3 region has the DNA TGTGCCAGCAGCTCCCAGGGGGGCTCTGAAGCTTTCTTT. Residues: CASSSQGGSEAFF.

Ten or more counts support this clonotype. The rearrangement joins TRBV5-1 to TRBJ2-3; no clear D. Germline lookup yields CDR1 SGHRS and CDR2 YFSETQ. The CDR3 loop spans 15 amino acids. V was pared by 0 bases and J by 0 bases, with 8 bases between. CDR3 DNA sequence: TGCGCCAGCAGCTTGGTTCCCGAAAGCACAGATACGCAGTATTTT. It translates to CASSLVPESTDTQYF.

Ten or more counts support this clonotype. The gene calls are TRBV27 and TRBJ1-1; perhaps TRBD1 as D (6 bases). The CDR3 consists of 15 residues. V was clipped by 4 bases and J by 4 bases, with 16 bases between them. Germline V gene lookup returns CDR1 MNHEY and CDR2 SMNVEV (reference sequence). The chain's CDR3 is CASSSLRDRITEAFF. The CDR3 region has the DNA TGTGCCAGCAGTTCCCTCCGTGACAGGATCACTGAAGCTTTCTTT.

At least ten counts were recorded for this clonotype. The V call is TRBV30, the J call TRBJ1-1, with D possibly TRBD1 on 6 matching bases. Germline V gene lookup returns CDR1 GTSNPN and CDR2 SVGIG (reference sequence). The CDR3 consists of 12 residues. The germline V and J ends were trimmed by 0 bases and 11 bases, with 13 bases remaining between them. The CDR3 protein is CAWSVKQGRAFF. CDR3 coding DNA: TGTGCCTGGAGTGTTAAACAGGGAAGGGCTTTCTTT.

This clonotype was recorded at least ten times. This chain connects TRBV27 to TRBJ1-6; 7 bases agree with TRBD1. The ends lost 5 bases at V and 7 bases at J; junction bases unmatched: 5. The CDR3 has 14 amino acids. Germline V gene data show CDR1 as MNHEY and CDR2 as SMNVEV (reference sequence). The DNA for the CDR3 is TGTGCCAGCAGTCGACAGGGTAACAATTCACCCCTCCACTTT. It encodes CASSRQGNNSPLHF.

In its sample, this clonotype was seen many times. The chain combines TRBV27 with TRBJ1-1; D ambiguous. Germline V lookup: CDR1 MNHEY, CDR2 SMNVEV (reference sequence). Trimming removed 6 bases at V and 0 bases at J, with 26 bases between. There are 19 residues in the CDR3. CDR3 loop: CASSPRLLWETTLNTEAFF. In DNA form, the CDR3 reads TGTGCCAGCAGCCCTAGGTTACTCTGGGAGACAACCTTGAACACTGAAGCTTTCTTT.

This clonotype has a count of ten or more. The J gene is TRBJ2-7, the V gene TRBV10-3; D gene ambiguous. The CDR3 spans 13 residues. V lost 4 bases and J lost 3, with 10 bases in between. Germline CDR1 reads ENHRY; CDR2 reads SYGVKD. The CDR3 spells CAISAPLHYEQYF. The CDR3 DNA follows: TGTGCCATCAGTGCTCCTCTACACTACGAGCAGTACTTC.

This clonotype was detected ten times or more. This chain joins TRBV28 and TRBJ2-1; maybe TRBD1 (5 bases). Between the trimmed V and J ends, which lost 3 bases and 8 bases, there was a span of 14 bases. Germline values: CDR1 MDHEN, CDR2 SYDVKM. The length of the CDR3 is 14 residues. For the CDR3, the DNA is TGTGCCAGCAGTTTTTGGGGCCCTGGGCATGAGCAGTTCTTC. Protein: CASSFWGPGHEQFF.

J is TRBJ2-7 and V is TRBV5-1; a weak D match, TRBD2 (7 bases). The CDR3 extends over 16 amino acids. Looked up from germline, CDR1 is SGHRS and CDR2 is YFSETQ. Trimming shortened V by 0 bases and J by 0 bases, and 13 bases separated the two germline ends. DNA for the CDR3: TGCGCCAGCAGCTTGGAGGGGGGGTCCAGCTCCTACGAGCAGTACTTC. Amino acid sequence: CASSLEGGSSSYEQYF.

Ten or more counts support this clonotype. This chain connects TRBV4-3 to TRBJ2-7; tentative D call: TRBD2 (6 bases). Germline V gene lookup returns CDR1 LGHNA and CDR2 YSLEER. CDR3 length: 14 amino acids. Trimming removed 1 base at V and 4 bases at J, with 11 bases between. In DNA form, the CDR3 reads TGCGCCAGCAGCCAAGGGGAGGCGGCTTACGAGCAGTACTTC. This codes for CASSQGEAAYEQYF.

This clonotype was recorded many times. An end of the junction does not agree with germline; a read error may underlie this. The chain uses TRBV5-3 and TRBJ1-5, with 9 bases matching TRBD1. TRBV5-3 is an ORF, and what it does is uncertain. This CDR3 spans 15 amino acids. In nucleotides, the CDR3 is TGTGCCAGCAGCTCGGGACAGGGAATGAATCAGCCCCAGCATTTT. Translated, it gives CASSSGQGMNQPQHF.

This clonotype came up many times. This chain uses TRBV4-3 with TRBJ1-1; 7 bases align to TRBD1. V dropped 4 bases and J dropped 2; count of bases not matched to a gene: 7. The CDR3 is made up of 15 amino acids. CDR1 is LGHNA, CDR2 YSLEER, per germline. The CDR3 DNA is TGCGCCAGCAGCCGGAGGGAGGGGGCCAACACTGAAGCTTTCTTT. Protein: CASSRREGANTEAFF.

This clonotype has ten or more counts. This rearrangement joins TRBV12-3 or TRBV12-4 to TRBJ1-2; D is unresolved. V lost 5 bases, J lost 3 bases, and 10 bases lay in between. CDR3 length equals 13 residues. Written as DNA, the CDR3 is TGTGCCAGCAGTAAGGACGGATACTATGGCTACACCTTC. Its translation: CASSKDGYYGYTF.

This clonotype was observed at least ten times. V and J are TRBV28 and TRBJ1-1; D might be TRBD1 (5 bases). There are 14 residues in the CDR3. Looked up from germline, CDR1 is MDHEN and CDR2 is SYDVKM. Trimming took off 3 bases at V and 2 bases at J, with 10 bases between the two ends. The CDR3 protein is CASSFEGRNTEAFF. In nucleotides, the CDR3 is TGTGCCAGCAGTTTTGAGGGGCGAAACACTGAAGCTTTCTTT.

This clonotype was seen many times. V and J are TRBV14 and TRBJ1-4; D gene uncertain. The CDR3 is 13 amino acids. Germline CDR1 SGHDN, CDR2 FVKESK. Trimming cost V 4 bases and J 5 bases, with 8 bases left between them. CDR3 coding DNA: TGTGCCAGCAGCCGGACGGACAATGAAAAACTGTTTTTT. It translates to CASSRTDNEKLFF.

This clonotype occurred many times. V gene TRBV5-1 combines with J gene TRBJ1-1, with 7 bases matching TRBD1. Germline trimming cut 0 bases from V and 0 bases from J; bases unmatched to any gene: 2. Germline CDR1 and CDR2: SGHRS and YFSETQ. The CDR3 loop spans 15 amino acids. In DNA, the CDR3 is TGCGCCAGCAGCTTGGAACAGGGGTTGAACACTGAAGCTTTCTTT. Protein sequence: CASSLEQGLNTEAFF.